This T cell receptor beta chain emerged from a study of blood T cell repertoires in COVID-19. Background on the study: Samples of COVID-19 (acute and convalescent) were obtained from the United States, Italy and Spain.

A word on this clone: The same CDR3 can be traced to other DNA sequences in this sample.

Authors' methods: Quantification of nucleated cells was approximated via reference gene primer amplification. Assay: immunoSEQ multiplex PCR; the TCRdb copy retains only in-frame clones and omits some. V and J calls and clone size are given by that table; D and trimming were obtained from the DNA. The table has roughly 250,000 clones, roughly 80% seen once. Germline CDR1 and CDR2: GTSNPN and SVGIG (reference sequence). V dropped 2 bases and J dropped 5; count of bases not matched to a gene: 9. The CDR3 loop spans 16 amino acids. The chain combines TRBV30 with TRBJ2-2; 9 nucleotides match TRBD1. This sequence was found in an elderly woman with acute or convalescent COVID-19. Source material: peripheral blood. CDR3 residues: CAWSPSGTGRTGELFF. The CDR3 DNA reads TGTGCCTGGAGTCCCTCGGGGACAGGGAGGACCGGGGAGCTGTTTTTT.